The 15 T cell receptor beta chains below all came from one sample that was sequenced in a study of blood T cell repertoires in COVID-19. Some clones are missing from TCRdb's copy, which holds only in-frame ones; the method was immunoSEQ multiplex PCR. The sample has about 65,000 clones; 85% to 95% are singletons. Sequencing was performed on peripheral blood. The receptors were sampled from a man aged 70-80 years with active COVID-19.

The chain carries TRBV5-1 and TRBJ2-4; 10 bases fit TRBD1. The CDR3 loop spans 17 amino acids. Germline V lookup: CDR1 SGHRS, CDR2 YFSETQ. V gave up 0 bases and J gave up 5 bases; unmatched junction bases: 8. The CDR3 bases are TGCGCCAGCAGCTTGGGTGGGATAGGACAGGGGGAAAACATTCAGTACTTC. Translated: CASSLGGIGQGENIQYF.

The chain combines TRBV4-1 with TRBJ2-1; 10 bases agree with TRBD2. Germline V gene data show CDR1 as MGHRA and CDR2 as YSYEKL. The CDR3 contains 17 residues. The J segment lost 6 bases and the V segment lost 2 bases, leaving 10 bases of the junction unmatched. Here the CDR3 DNA reads TGCGCCAGCAGCCAAAACACGGGACTAGCGCGATTCAATGAGCAGTTCTTC. Its translation: CASSQNTGLARFNEQFF.

This chain joins TRBV10-2 and TRBJ2-3; perhaps TRBD1 as D (7 bases). The CDR3 is 15 residues long. The V gene lost 3 bases and the J gene lost 3 bases, with 13 bases spanning the gap. In germline, CDR1 is WSHSY, CDR2 SAAADI. CDR3 sequence reads: CASSDPRGATDTQYF. The CDR3 bases are TGCGCCAGCAGTGATCCCAGGGGGGCAACAGATACGCAGTATTTT.

The chain combines TRBV19 with TRBJ1-2, with TRBD1 matching over 8 bases. The V and J ends lost 5 bases and 6 bases, in that order; junction bases with no gene match: 11. The germline CDR1 and CDR2 sequences are LNHDA and SQIVND (reference sequence). The CDR3 extends over 15 amino acids. CDR3 sequence (DNA): TGTGCCAGTAGTCCTTCTCAGGACAGGGTGCATGGCTACACCTTC. Translation gives CASSPSQDRVHGYTF.

In its sample, this clone was seen a few times. The rearrangement joins TRBV19 to TRBJ1-3; D uncertain. Germline V lookup: CDR1 LNHDA, CDR2 SQIVND (reference sequence). Trimming took off 9 bases at V and 4 bases at J, with 13 bases between the two ends. The CDR3 extends over 13 amino acids. CDR3: CASRGTPGNTIYF. CDR3 sequence (DNA): TGTGCCAGCCGAGGTACACCCGGAAACACCATATATTTT.

The chain couples TRBV7-2 to TRBJ2-1, with TRBD1 matching 8 bases. The CDR3 covers 14 residues. V was pared by 8 bases and J by 4 bases, with 7 bases of the junction left unmatched. CDR1 is SGHTA, CDR2 FQGNSA, per germline. As DNA, the CDR3 is TGTGCCAGCGAGGGACAGGTCGGGTACAATGAGCAGTTCTTC. Its translation: CASEGQVGYNEQFF.

V and J are TRBV6-5 and TRBJ2-2; TRBD2 matches at 7 bases. The CDR3 totals 14 residues. Trimming at V came to 8 bases and at J to 5 bases, leaving 8 bases not matched to a gene. CDR1 is MNHEY and CDR2 is SVGAGI in the germline V gene. As DNA, the CDR3 is TGTGCCAGCGGGGGACTGGGGGGGACCGGGGAGCTGTTTTTT. It codes for CASGGLGGTGELFF.

This chain connects TRBV10-3 to TRBJ2-1, with 9 nucleotides matching TRBD1. V shed 4 bases and J 9 bases; nucleotides not matched to a gene: 16. The CDR3 sequence is 17 residues long. Germline V CDR1 and CDR2: ENHRY, SYGVKD. CDR3 DNA: TGTGCCATCAGTGCATTACAGGGGGCTGTAAAGTTGGGTGAGCAGTTCTTC. It translates to CAISALQGAVKLGEQFF.

The V call is TRBV6-5, the J call TRBJ1-6; weak D call: TRBD1 (5 bases). CDR3 size: 14 residues. Between the trimmed V and J ends, which lost 5 bases and 11 bases, there was a span of 16 bases. CDR1 and CDR2 from the germline V gene are MNHEY and SVGAGI. CDR3 protein: CASSRSSTETPLHF. DNA of the CDR3: TGTGCCAGCAGTAGGTCCTCGACAGAAACACCCCTCCACTTT.

The V call is TRBV19, the J call TRBJ1-2, with D maybe TRBD1 (6 bases). There are 15 residues in the CDR3. Trimming took off 4 bases at V and 7 bases at J, with 19 bases between the two ends. Germline CDR1 is LNHDA and CDR2 is SQIVND (reference sequence). CDR3 sequence (DNA): TGTGCCAGTAGTACAATCGGACAGAACCTCTTTGGCTACACCTTC. This gives the protein CASSTIGQNLFGYTF.

The J gene is TRBJ2-1, the V gene TRBV7-2, with 14 bases lining up with TRBD2. CDR3 length: 16 amino acids. Germline CDR1 is SGHTA and CDR2 is FQGNSA. The V gene end was trimmed by 6 bases and the J gene end by 6 bases; junction bases not matched to a gene: 7. The CDR3 bases are TGTGCCAGCAGACAGACTAGCGGGGGGGCCATCAATGAGCAGTTCTTC. Protein: CASRQTSGGAINEQFF.

The rearrangement uses TRBV6-1 and TRBJ2-1; 11 bases are a match to TRBD2. Germline CDR1 is MNHNS and CDR2 is SASEGT. Trimming cost V 6 bases and J 2 bases; bases outside gene matches: 12. The CDR3 is 18 amino acids. As DNA, the CDR3 is TGTGCCAGCAGAGAATATGAAGGGGGACTAGCGGCCTACAATGAGCAGTTCTTC. The encoded protein is CASREYEGGLAAYNEQFF.

Only one count was recorded for this clone. CDR3 protein: CASSRGGTGGYEQYF. Written as DNA, the CDR3 is TGTGCCAGCAGCCGAGGGGGGACAGGGGGCTACGAGCAGTACTTC. This chain uses TRBV14 with TRBJ2-7; TRBD1 agrees at 11 bases. The CDR3 is made up of 15 amino acids. V dropped 4 bases and J dropped 3; count of bases not matched to a gene: 5. CDR1 SGHDN and CDR2 FVKESK come from the germline V gene.

This clone was counted once. V and J are TRBV18 and TRBJ2-2; D might be TRBD1 (5 bases). The germline V and J ends were trimmed by 2 bases and 2 bases, with 18 bases remaining between them. Germline CDR1 reads KGHSH; CDR2 reads LQKENI. CDR3 length: 18 residues. The CDR3 DNA reads TGTGCCAGCTCACCAAAGGAGTCAGGACACCTTAACACCGGGGAGCTGTTTTTT. It translates to CASSPKESGHLNTGELFF.

The rearrangement links TRBV4-1 to TRBJ2-2; 8 nucleotides line up with TRBD1. Germline V gene data show CDR1 as MGHRA and CDR2 as YSYEKL. This CDR3 is built from 16 residues. Trimming at V came to 3 bases and at J to 7 bases, leaving 10 bases not matched to a gene. CDR3 sequence (DNA): TGCGCCAGCAGCCAGGGGTTGCAGGGGGCTGTCGGGGAGCTGTTTTTT. Its translation is CASSQGLQGAVGELFF.